This TCR beta chain is from a study of shared T cell receptors in the human thymus. Libraries were prepared by immunoSEQ multiplex PCR; TCRdb keeps only in-frame clonotypes and omits some of them. The data contain some 760,000 clones, approximately 85% of them singletons. The germline gives CDR1 SEHNR, CDR2 FQNEAQ (reference sequence). This CDR3 contains 14 residues. With V trimmed by 1 base and J by 6 bases, 3 bases remained unmatched. These sequences were also reported in another study, on human thymus T cells. From that paper: Infants, healthy and Finnish, who were having corrective surgery for congenital heart defects served as donors. Obtained as resections during corrective heart surgery, the thymus tissue was then studied. Thymic and blood repertoires showed apparently biased V and J gene usage. Reports from related research described highly overlapping thymic repertoires among unrelated individuals.

The chain is built from TRBV7-9 and TRBJ1-1, with 9 bases fitting TRBD1. This TCR derives from a girl less than two years old with a congenital heart defect. The sequencing input was thymocytes. The CDR3 protein is CASSLGTGVSEAFF. CDR3 DNA: TGTGCCAGCAGCTTAGGGACAGGGGTTTCTGAAGCTTTCTTT. The entire variable domain, with the rest obtained from reference TRBV7-9 and TRBJ1-1, is as follows: DTGVSQNPRHKITKRGQNVTFRCDPISEHNRLYWYRQTLGQGPEFLTYFQNEAQLEKSRLLSDRFSAERPKGSFSTLEIQRTEQGDSAMYLCASSLGTGVSEAFFGQGTRLTVV.